Each of the 20 T cell receptor beta chains below was sequenced from the same sample in a study of T cells in Graves' hyperthyroidism and ophthalmopathy. RNA transcripts served as the template for amplifying TCR beta CDR3 regions. The HTBI primer set served for first-round RT-PCR of the TCR CDR3. MiXCR, applied by TCRdb to the multiplex PCR reads, yields one record per CDR3 protein. Of more than 650,000 distinct CDR3 sequences listed, less than 15% were seen once; the top ten hold roughly 10%. Source material: blood. These receptors came from a woman in her late teens or twenties with Graves' hyperthyroidism.

This clonotype was picked up a small number of times. V gene TRBV6-1 combines with J gene TRBJ2-3, with 13 bases fitting TRBD2. Germline V gene lookup returns CDR1 MNHNS and CDR2 SASEGT. The CDR3 totals 15 residues. The V and J ends lost 7 bases and 6 bases, in that order; junction bases with no gene match: 7. This chain's CDR3 is CASTGLAGDLDTQYF. The CDR3 DNA is TGTGCCAGCACCGGACTAGCGGGAGATCTGGATACGCAGTATTTT.

This clonotype showed up many times. CDR3 residues: CASSLEASGTLTGANVLTF. Here the CDR3 DNA reads TGTGCCAGCAGCTTAGAGGCGTCAGGGACCTTAACTGGGGCCAACGTCCTGACTTTC. The J gene is TRBJ2-6, the V gene TRBV11-3; D may match TRBD1 or TRBD2 (5 bases each). This CDR3 is 19 amino acids long. Germline CDR1 reads SGHNT; CDR2 reads YENEEA. V was shortened by 0 bases and J by 2 bases, with 17 bases between the two germline ends.

This clonotype was detected ten times or more. The chain couples TRBV28 to TRBJ2-7, with D possibly TRBD1 on 5 matching bases. Germline V gene sequence: CDR1 MDHEN, CDR2 SYDVKM. Trimming cost V 7 bases and J 0 bases, with 10 bases left between them. CDR3 size: 13 residues. CDR3 sequence: CASTPGFSYEQYF. The DNA of the CDR3 is TGTGCCAGCACGCCAGGGTTCTCCTACGAGCAGTACTTC.

The chain links TRBV6-1 to TRBJ1-1; a weak D match, TRBD1 (5 bases). The germline V gene encodes CDR1 MNHNS and CDR2 SASEGT. The CDR3 runs 15 residues. V gave up 5 bases and J gave up 10 bases, with 23 bases separating them. The CDR3 sequence is CASSFPRTAGGGAFF. Written as DNA, the CDR3 is TGTGCCAGCAGTTTCCCGCGGACTGCGGGCGGGGGAGCTTTCTTT.

This clonotype has at least ten counts. The CDR3: CASSPTRSSYEQYF. DNA for the CDR3: TGTGCCAGCTCCCCTACCAGGAGCTCCTACGAGCAGTACTTC. J is TRBJ2-7 and V is TRBV18, with D uncertain. The V gene's germline CDR1 is KGHSH and CDR2 LQKENI. V was clipped by 6 bases and J by 0 bases, with 12 bases between them. This CDR3 comprises 14 residues.

This clonotype was seen only once. J is TRBJ1-4 and V is TRBV4-2, with D perhaps TRBD1 (5 bases). This CDR3 region has 16 residues. Trimming shortened V by 0 bases and J by 7 bases, and 15 bases separated the two germline ends. Germline V lookup: CDR1 LGHNA, CDR2 YNFKEQ. Here the CDR3 reads CASSQDRGAQGEKLFF. The CDR3 coding sequence is TGTGCCAGCAGCCAAGATCGGGGAGCCCAGGGTGAAAAACTGTTTTTT.

This clonotype was seen many times. The DNA for the CDR3 is TGTGCCAGCAGTTTATCCGGGACTAGCTCCTACAATGAGCAGTTCTTC. Translation: CASSLSGTSSYNEQFF. V is TRBV28 and J is TRBJ2-1, with 8 bases that match TRBD2. Germline-derived CDR1 and CDR2 are MDHEN and SYDVKM. V lost 1 base to trimming and J lost 0 bases; unmatched junction nucleotides: 2. The CDR3 has 16 residues.

This clonotype was detected a few times. The chain combines TRBV6-2 or TRBV6-3 with TRBJ2-1; D not resolved. CDR3 size: 12 residues. Trimming removed 0 bases at V and 14 bases at J, with 11 bases between. In germline, CDR1 is MNHEY, CDR2 SVGEGT. CDR3 bases: TGTGCCAGCAGTTACTCCCGAGCAGATGAGTTCTTC. Protein product: CASSYSRADEFF.

This clonotype was recorded many times. V and J are TRBV20-1 and TRBJ1-2; D not certain. The V and J ends lost 3 bases and 8 bases respectively, with 13 bases between them. CDR1 is DFQATT and CDR2 is SNEGSKA in the germline V gene (reference sequence). This CDR3 region has 12 residues. CDR3 DNA: TGCAGTGCTAGGGTCGGGCGAGGGGGCTACACCTTC. Amino acid sequence: CSARVGRGGYTF.

This clonotype was counted at least ten times. The rearrangement links TRBV18 to TRBJ2-7; 7 positions agree with TRBD2. J was trimmed by 4 bases and V by 2 bases; bases with no gene match: 8. The CDR3 runs to 15 residues. The V gene's germline CDR1 is KGHSH and CDR2 LQKENI. In DNA, the CDR3 is TGTGCCAGCTCACCAATACCAAGCGGGGCGTACGAGCAGTACTTC. This gives the protein CASSPIPSGAYEQYF.

In its sample, this clonotype was seen a few times. The J gene is TRBJ2-1, the V gene TRBV20-1; TRBD2 is a possible D gene (6 bases). CDR1 and CDR2 (germline): DFQATT, SNEGSKA (reference sequence). V was trimmed by 4 bases and J by 2 bases, leaving 12 bases between them. The CDR3 length is 14 residues. CDR3 sequence: CSATGLSPYNEQFF. The CDR3 DNA is TGCAGTGCTACAGGACTATCACCCTACAATGAGCAGTTCTTC.

This sequence joins TRBV5-6 and TRBJ2-2; 7 bases match TRBD1. Germline values: CDR1 SGHDT, CDR2 YYEEEE. The CDR3 is 15 residues long. J lost 3 bases, V lost 4 bases, and 6 bases had no gene match. The chain's CDR3 is CASSLRTGYTGELFF. In DNA, the CDR3 is TGTGCCAGCAGCCTCCGGACAGGCTACACCGGGGAGCTGTTTTTT. Full variable domain (remainder filled in from reference TRBV5-6 and TRBJ2-2): DAGVTQSPTHLIKTRGQQVTLRCSPKSGHDTVSWYQQALGQGPQFIFQYYEEEERQRGNFPDRFSGHQFPNYSSELNVNALLLGDSALYLCASSLRTGYTGELFFGEGSRLTVL.

There are many counts of this clonotype. This chain uses TRBV20-1 with TRBJ1-5; possibly TRBD1 for D (5 bases). V lost 0 bases, J lost 8 bases, and 14 bases lay in between. CDR1 is DFQATT and CDR2 is SNEGSKA in the germline V gene (reference sequence). The CDR3 consists of 14 residues. The DNA for the CDR3 is TGCAGTGCTAGAGAGTCGGGGGGGAGTGAGCCCCAGCATTTT. Its translation is CSARESGGSEPQHF.

This clonotype was counted between two and nine times. A clone one base away is much larger, so this may be a read error. This chain links TRBV30 with TRBJ2-7; D uncertain. The end of the DNA is better explained by TRBJ2-1, so the J call may be wrong. The germline V gene encodes CDR1 GTSNPN and CDR2 SVGIG (reference sequence). This CDR3 comprises 11 residues. The CDR3 DNA is TGTGCCTGGTCTTCATCCTACGAGCAGTTCTTC. Amino acids: CAWSSSYEQFF.

This clonotype has a count of ten or more. V gene TRBV7-2 combines with J gene TRBJ2-1; no definite D call. The CDR3 is 15 residues long. The germline V gene has CDR1 SGHTA and CDR2 FQGNSA. Trimming took off 1 base at V and 5 bases at J, with 12 bases between the two ends. CDR3 DNA sequence: TGTGCCAGCAGCTTAGTGGTGATCTTTAACAATGAGCAGTTCTTC. Translating it yields CASSLVVIFNNEQFF.

J is TRBJ1-5 and V is TRBV25-1, with D possibly matching TRBD1 (6 bases). The germline V and J ends were trimmed by 2 bases and 4 bases, with 9 bases remaining between them. The CDR3 runs to 14 residues. Looked up from germline, CDR1 is MGHDK and CDR2 is SYGVNS. The CDR3 spells CASSEEGGNQPQHF. The DNA for the CDR3 is TGTGCCAGCAGTGAAGAGGGGGGGAATCAGCCCCAGCATTTT.

V usage is TRBV7-2 and J usage is TRBJ2-1, with no clear D. The CDR3 totals 11 residues. Trimming removed 6 bases at V and 9 bases at J, with 9 bases between. Germline assignment: CDR1 SGHTA and CDR2 FQGNSA. The CDR3 spells CASRQMGEQFF. The CDR3 coding sequence is TGTGCCAGCAGGCAAATGGGTGAGCAGTTCTTC.

Ten or more counts support this clonotype. The chain combines TRBV30 with TRBJ2-7; a possible D gene is TRBD1 (5 bases). Trimming shortened V by 3 bases and J by 4 bases, and 13 bases separated the two germline ends. The germline V gene encodes CDR1 GTSNPN and CDR2 SVGIG (reference sequence). The CDR3 loop spans 13 amino acids. The CDR3 loop reads CAWSSLDRYEQYF. CDR3 sequence (DNA): TGTGCCTGGAGCTCTCTAGACAGATACGAGCAGTACTTC.

This clonotype was counted between two and nine times. The chain uses TRBV27 and TRBJ2-3; 9 nucleotides align to TRBD2. The germline gives CDR1 MNHEY, CDR2 SMNVEV (reference sequence). Trimming at V came to 1 base and at J to 6 bases, leaving 8 bases not matched to a gene. This CDR3 contains 16 residues. For the CDR3, the DNA is TGTGCCAGCAGTTTATTTCGGCGGGAGGGCCGGGATACGCAGTATTTT. It specifies CASSLFRREGRDTQYF.

In its sample, this clonotype was seen many times. The rearrangement links TRBV27 to TRBJ2-7; D is possibly TRBD2 (5 bases). Germline V CDR1 and CDR2: MNHEY, SMNVEV (reference sequence). V lost 2 bases to trimming and J lost 0 bases, with 8 bases between them. This CDR3 contains 14 residues. DNA of the CDR3: TGTGCCAGCAGTTTAGACTATCTCTCCTACGAGCAGTACTTC. It yields the protein CASSLDYLSYEQYF.